These 21 T cell receptor beta chains originate from one sample sequenced in a study of tumor and adjacent non-tumor tissue in lung cancer. RNA was extracted from bulk tissue without any cell sorting. This non-tumor lung sample came from over 3 cm beyond the tumor edge. A modified ARM-PCR protocol with three rounds of nested PCR amplified TCRbeta. TCRdb itself ran the multiplex PCR reads through MiXCR, one entry per CDR3 protein. The repertoire holds some 100,000 distinct CDR3 sequences, with about 80% as singletons. The sequencing input was distant non-tumor lung tissue. These receptors were collected from a man aged 55 to 70 with small cell lung cancer.

For this clonotype: A junction boundary mismatches the germline segment, possibly from a read error. This chain links TRBV6-1 with TRBJ2-3, with no clear D. This CDR3 has 14 residues. The V gene's germline CDR1 is MNHNS and CDR2 SASEGT. Written as DNA, the CDR3 is TGTGTCAGCAGTGAAGGATATGGTACAGATACGCAGTATTTT. Amino acids: CVSSEGYGTDTQYF.

Concerning this clonotype itself: Being one base from a much bigger clone, this may be a read error. V usage is TRBV7-9 and J usage is TRBJ1-5; TRBD1 might be the D (6 bases). Germline V lookup: CDR1 SEHNR, CDR2 FQNEAQ (reference sequence). This CDR3 is 16 amino acids long. This CDR3 reads CASSLGVGRDNQPRHF. CDR3 nucleotides: TGTGCCAGCAGCTTAGGAGTAGGGAGGGACAATCAGCCCCGGCATTTT.

Concerning this clonotype: The germline gene is not matched at one end of the junction; a read error may be the cause. The chain combines TRBV7-9 with TRBJ1-4; D is ambiguous. Germline V gene sequence: CDR1 SEHNR, CDR2 FQNEAQ (reference sequence). The CDR3 spans 11 residues. The DNA for the CDR3 is TGTGCGAGCAGTCAAACAGAAAAACTGTTTTTT. It encodes CASSQTEKLFF.

To note about this clonotype: This clone may be a read error of a much larger clone one base away. The rearrangement links TRBV30 to TRBJ2-7, with D perhaps TRBD2 (6 bases). Germline V gives CDR1 GTSNPN, CDR2 SVGIG (reference sequence). The CDR3 is 11 amino acids. V was cut by 2 bases and J by 7 bases, with 9 bases left in between. For the CDR3, the DNA is TGTGCCTGGAGTTGGGGGGATGAGCAGTACTTC. As protein: CAWSWGDEQYF.

The J gene is TRBJ2-3, the V gene TRBV29-1; 9 bases are a match to TRBD2. CDR1 and CDR2 (germline): SQVTM, ANQGSEA. The V gene end was trimmed by 7 bases and the J gene end by 6 bases; junction bases not matched to a gene: 14. The CDR3 runs 15 residues. The CDR3 region is CSDRRASGVRDTQYF. DNA of the CDR3: TGCAGCGATAGGAGGGCTAGCGGGGTGAGGGATACGCAGTATTTT.

Concerning this clonotype: Given the absence of the conserved phenylalanine or tryptophan at the CDR3 end, a read error is likely. This chain joins TRBV12-3 or TRBV12-4 and TRBJ2-5; TRBD2 agrees at 9 bases. CDR3 size: 15 residues. CDR3 sequence: CDSSPYSGGQETQYS. For the CDR3, the DNA is TGTGACAGTAGTCCCTATAGCGGGGGACAAGAGACCCAGTACTCC.

On this clonotype: Its ends do not fully match the called genes, so a read error is possible. The rearrangement uses TRBV13 and TRBJ2-5; D unclear. Per germline, CDR1 PRHDT and CDR2 FYEKMQ (reference sequence). This CDR3 is built from 12 residues. The CDR3 region has the DNA TGTGCCAACAGCTTAATGAGAGAGACCAAGTACTTC. Amino acids: CANSLMRETKYF.

In its sample, this clonotype was seen once. The junction departs from germline at one end; a sequencing error may be responsible. V gene TRBV11-2 combines with J gene TRBJ2-1; no definite D call. The germline gives CDR1 SGHAT, CDR2 FQNNGV. This CDR3 is built from 14 residues. CDR3 sequence: CASSLDGSYNEEIF. As DNA, the CDR3 is TGTGCCAGCAGCTTGGATGGCTCTTACAATGAGGAGATCTTC.

In regard to this clonotype: The CDR3 ends on some other residue instead of the conserved phenylalanine or tryptophan, so this is likely a read error. The rearrangement links TRBV6-5 to TRBJ2-1; D possibly matches TRBD1 or TRBD2 (5 bases each). The germline V gene has CDR1 MNHEY and CDR2 SVGAGI. The CDR3 consists of 13 residues. The V end lost 2 bases, the J end lost 9 bases, and 11 bases lay between the germline ends. The CDR3 nucleotides read TGTGCCAGCAGTTACCCGGGACGGAGTGAGCAGTTCTTA. It yields the protein CASSYPGRSEQFL.

V gene TRBV20-1 combines with J gene TRBJ2-7; 7 nucleotides agree with TRBD1. This CDR3 is 15 amino acids long. V lost 2 bases and J lost 4; bases outside the gene matches: 11. The germline CDR1 and CDR2 sequences are DFQATT and SNEGSKA (reference sequence). The CDR3 spells CSARNRLGGQYEQYF. The DNA of the CDR3 is TGCAGTGCTAGAAATCGATTAGGGGGCCAGTACGAGCAGTACTTC.

Comment on this clonotype: A read error is possible here, since a much larger clone lies one base away. J is TRBJ1-5 and V is TRBV7-9; D is unresolved. CDR1 is SEHNR and CDR2 is FQNEAQ in the germline V gene (reference sequence). The CDR3 consists of 13 residues. The CDR3 loop is CASSLADNEPQHF. The CDR3 bases are TGTGCCAGCAGCTTAGCAGACAATGAGCCCCAGCATTTT.

Concerning this clonotype itself: A read error may account for a junction end that differs from germline. The gene calls are TRBV7-9 and TRBJ1-5; the match to TRBD1 covers 7 bases. Germline-derived CDR1 and CDR2 are SEHNR and FQNEAQ (reference sequence). The CDR3 covers 18 residues. In nucleotides, the CDR3 is TGTGCCAGCAGCCAAGGGACAGCGGCCTTTGGGATCAATCAGCTCCAGCATTTT. Translation: CASSQGTAAFGINQLQHF.

In the case of this clonotype: Mismatch with germline at one junction end may stem from a read error. V gene TRBV7-3 combines with J gene TRBJ2-1; TRBD2 matches 9 bases. CDR1 and CDR2 from the germline V gene are SGHTA and FQGTGA. This CDR3 comprises 15 residues. The chain's CDR3 is CAGSVMGGGGQQRFF. The CDR3 nucleotides read TGTGCCGGCAGCGTAATGGGCGGGGGGGGCCAGCAGCGGTTCTTC.

As concerns this clonotype: This likely comes from a read error, as the CDR3 has no conserved phenylalanine or tryptophan at its end. The rearrangement uses TRBV6-5 and TRBJ1-2, with D perhaps matching TRBD1 (6 bases). The CDR3 extends over 14 amino acids. CDR1 and CDR2 (germline): MNHEY, SVGAGI. The CDR3 region is CSSTKTGTWYGYTL. The CDR3 DNA reads TGTTCCAGCACTAAGACCGGGACATGGTATGGCTACACCTTA.

The rearrangement joins TRBV12-3 or TRBV12-4 to TRBJ2-1, with D possibly being TRBD1 (6 bases). V lost 0 bases and J 15 bases, leaving 27 bases between the germline ends. CDR3 length: 17 residues. CDR3 in DNA: TGTGCCAGCAGTTTAGCGCATAAGACCCTCCAGGGGCAAGTTATGTTCTTC. Protein: CASSLAHKTLQGQVMFF.

Worth noting for this clonotype: A much more abundant neighbour one base away suggests this may be a read error. The rearrangement links TRBV30 to TRBJ2-5; D is ambiguous. Germline lookup yields CDR1 GTSNPN and CDR2 SVGIG (reference sequence). CDR3 length: 11 residues. Trimming shortened V by 3 bases and J by 5 bases, and 7 bases separated the two germline ends. CDR3 protein: CAWRGHETQYF. The CDR3 region has the DNA TGTGCCTGGAGAGGTCATGAGACCCAGTACTTC.

Regarding this clonotype: Mismatch with germline at one junction end may stem from a read error. The rearrangement uses TRBV6-1 and TRBJ1-6; D gene ambiguous. The germline V gene has CDR1 MNHNS and CDR2 SASEGT. The CDR3 consists of 13 residues. In DNA, the CDR3 is TGTGCCTGCAGAGGGCACGATAATTCGCCCCTCCACTTC. As protein: CACRGHDNSPLHF.

This chain joins TRBV10-3 and TRBJ2-6; unclear D gene. Germline V gives CDR1 ENHRY, CDR2 SYGVKD. The germline V and J ends were trimmed by 3 bases and 2 bases, with 5 bases remaining between them. CDR3 length: 14 amino acids. The CDR3 sequence is CAISDAPGANVLTF. The CDR3 region has the DNA TGTGCCATCAGTGATGCGCCTGGGGCCAACGTCCTGACTTTC.

The V call is TRBV5-5, the J call TRBJ2-7; 10 positions agree with TRBD2. J lost 3 bases, V lost 9 bases, and 9 bases had no gene match. The germline gives CDR1 SGHKS, CDR2 YYEKEE (reference sequence). CDR3 length: 14 residues. CDR3 nucleotides: TGTGCCACCAGTCCCTGGACTAGCGGCTACGAGCAGTACTTC. Its protein is CATSPWTSGYEQYF.

Concerning this clonotype itself: A much more abundant neighbour one base away suggests this may be a read error. CDR3 amino acids: CSTRDTVSYNEQFF. The CDR3 DNA follows: TGCAGTACTAGAGATACGGTGTCCTACAATGAGCAGTTCTTC. The J gene is TRBJ2-1, the V gene TRBV20-1; D may be TRBD2 (5 bases). Germline CDR1 reads DFQATT; CDR2 reads SNEGSKA (reference sequence). The CDR3 runs to 14 residues.

With regard to this clonotype: A junction end diverges from the germline sequence, so it may reflect a read error. The rearrangement links TRBV6-1 to TRBJ1-6; D gene unclear. Germline assignment: CDR1 MNHNS and CDR2 SASEGT. CDR3 length: 14 residues. The CDR3 DNA reads TGTGCCACCAGAGTTCGCTCCAATAATTCACCCCTTCACTTT. As protein: CATRVRSNNSPLHF.